The 15 T cell receptor beta chains below come from one sample, sequenced in a study of T-cell reconstitution after alpha-beta-depleted transplantation in children. Unique molecular identifiers were incorporated during preparation of the TCRbeta library. TCRdb analysed the PCR reads with MiXCR anew, one entry per CDR3 protein. This sample has hundreds of thousands of distinct CDR3 sequences, with 10% to 15% found just once. The sequencing here drew on PBMCs, mostly from graft donor cells, taken 360 days after TCRalphabeta/CD19-depleted stem cell transplant. The receptors originated from a male patient between 5 and 17 years old who had a stem cell transplant for acute myeloid leukemia, so the T cells may come from the graft donor.

This clonotype was counted a few times. This chain joins TRBV9 and TRBJ2-5; D is uncertain. This CDR3 contains 13 residues. CDR1 SGDLS and CDR2 YYNGEE come from the germline V gene. Trimming took off 2 bases at V and 4 bases at J, with 9 bases between the two ends. The CDR3 protein is CASSVGHLETQYF. The CDR3 region has the DNA TGTGCCAGCAGCGTCGGTCACTTAGAGACCCAGTACTTC.

This clonotype was seen a handful of times. The CDR3 DNA reads as TGCGCCAGCAGCCAAGTGGGGGGGTTGGGCGGCGAGCAGTACTTC. It translates to CASSQVGGLGGEQYF. The V call is TRBV4-3, the J call TRBJ2-7; 7 nucleotides line up with TRBD2. This CDR3 spans 15 amino acids. Germline V gene lookup returns CDR1 LGHNA and CDR2 YSLEER. Germline trimming cut 1 base from V and 6 bases from J; bases unmatched to any gene: 9.

This clonotype was detected ten times or more. The chain links TRBV20-1 to TRBJ2-1; 9 bases align to TRBD2. V gave up 4 bases and J gave up 8 bases; unmatched junction bases: 6. Germline CDR1 and CDR2: DFQATT and SNEGSKA (reference sequence). CDR3 length equals 13 residues. The CDR3 region is CSAMPSGKYEQFF. CDR3 DNA: TGCAGTGCTATGCCTAGCGGGAAGTATGAGCAGTTCTTC.

This clonotype was observed a few times. CDR3 in amino acids: CASSSTLGTGSSYEQYF. The CDR3 DNA sequence: TGTGCCAGCAGCTCTACCCTCGGGACAGGGAGCTCCTACGAGCAGTACTTC. This chain uses TRBV12-1 with TRBJ2-7; the D segment call TRBD1 is taken from the table without a DNA check. TRBV12-1 is a pseudogene segment. The CDR3 has 17 amino acids.

Only a few counts were recorded for this clonotype. This chain uses TRBV27 with TRBJ2-7; no definite D call. Germline V gene lookup returns CDR1 MNHEY and CDR2 SMNVEV (reference sequence). The length of the CDR3 is 15 residues. Trimming took 2 bases from V and 2 from J, leaving 13 bases between them. The CDR3: CASSLGSLGAYEQYF. The DNA for the CDR3 is TGTGCCAGCAGTTTAGGGTCCCTAGGCGCCTACGAGCAGTACTTC.

This clonotype was detected only once. The J gene is TRBJ1-1, the V gene TRBV18, with D possibly TRBD1 on 5 matching bases. CDR1 is KGHSH and CDR2 is LQKENI in the germline V gene. This CDR3 has 16 residues. The V gene lost 6 bases and the J gene lost 0 bases, with 17 bases spanning the gap. The DNA for the CDR3 is TGTGCCAGCTCCGCTACCACGACAGTCTTGAACACTGAAGCTTTCTTT. It encodes CASSATTTVLNTEAFF.

In this sample, this clonotype turned up many times. The chain has TRBV29-1 and TRBJ2-5; D gene uncertain. CDR1 and CDR2 (germline): SQVTM, ANQGSEA. The V and J ends lost 2 bases and 1 base respectively, with 8 bases between them. CDR3 length equals 13 residues. CDR3 loop: CSVETGPQETQYF. Here the CDR3 DNA reads TGCAGCGTTGAAACCGGGCCCCAAGAGACCCAGTACTTC.

Of note for this clonotype: This is likely a read error, given that the CDR3 carries no conserved phenylalanine or tryptophan at its end. This chain links TRBV7-2 with TRBJ1-3; no clear D. The V end was cut by 1 base, the J end by 3 bases, with 7 bases between. Germline CDR1 reads SGHTA; CDR2 reads FQGNSA. The CDR3 contains 14 residues. The CDR3 loop is CASSLGILGNTIYV. CDR3 DNA sequence: TGTGCCAGCAGCTTAGGGATCCTTGGAAACACCATATATGTT.

This chain joins TRBV20-1 and TRBJ2-3; 14 bases map to TRBD2. Germline V gene lookup returns CDR1 DFQATT and CDR2 SNEGSKA (reference sequence). This CDR3 contains 19 residues. The ends lost 0 bases at V and 3 bases at J; junction bases unmatched: 11. The CDR3, as DNA: TGCAGTGCTAGAGATGGGCGGACTAGCGGGAGGCATAGGACAGATACGCAGTATTTT. Amino acid sequence: CSARDGRTSGRHRTDTQYF.

The rearrangement uses TRBV4-3 and TRBJ2-7; possible D gene TRBD1, 5 bases. The V and J ends lost 2 bases and 0 bases respectively, with 14 bases between them. CDR1 is LGHNA, CDR2 YSLEER, per germline. The CDR3 extends over 16 amino acids. The CDR3, as DNA: TGCGCCAGCAGCCAATCCACAGGAACATTCTCCTACGAGCAGTACTTC. It codes for CASSQSTGTFSYEQYF.

This clonotype has more than one count but fewer than ten. This chain connects TRBV28 to TRBJ2-2; weak D call: TRBD1 (7 bases). Trimming removed 2 bases from V and 3 bases from J, with 16 bases in between. The CDR3 has 17 residues. Germline CDR1 and CDR2: MDHEN and SYDVKM. CDR3 sequence: CASSLTPGGLDTGELFF. The DNA for the CDR3 is TGTGCCAGCAGTTTAACCCCAGGGGGGCTTGACACCGGGGAGCTGTTTTTT.

This clonotype was seen many times. The chain combines TRBV29-1 with TRBJ2-1; 8 bases map to TRBD2. Trimming cost V 3 bases and J 4 bases; bases outside gene matches: 8. CDR1 SQVTM and CDR2 ANQGSEA come from the germline V gene. This CDR3 is built from 15 residues. CDR3 protein: CSVEVRGLVYNEQFF. CDR3 coding DNA: TGCAGCGTTGAGGTGAGGGGACTAGTTTACAATGAGCAGTTCTTC.

A few counts support this clonotype. The genes are TRBV24-1 and TRBJ2-3; TRBD2 agrees at 7 bases. From germline, CDR1 is KGHDR and CDR2 SFDVKD. The CDR3 spans 16 residues. Trimming took 4 bases from V and 3 from J; bases not matched to a gene: 9. This chain's CDR3 is CATSDPIGAGTDTQYF. The CDR3 DNA is TGTGCCACCAGTGACCCGATAGGAGCGGGGACAGATACGCAGTATTTT.

This clonotype appeared many times. The rearrangement links TRBV7-2 to TRBJ2-1, with 8 bases that match TRBD1. This CDR3 spans 16 amino acids. CDR1 is SGHTA, CDR2 FQGNSA, per germline. V trimming: 6 bases; J trimming: 6 bases; junction bases outside the gene matches: 13. In DNA, the CDR3 is TGTGCCAGCAGTTGGGGGGACAGGCGAAACTCCAATGAGCAGTTCTTC. Protein product: CASSWGDRRNSNEQFF.

In its sample, this clonotype was seen a few times. The chain has TRBV29-1 and TRBJ2-1; 9 nucleotides match TRBD2. The junction had 5 bases not matched to a gene; V was cut back by 7 bases and J by 4 bases. The CDR3 sequence is 13 residues long. Germline CDR1 and CDR2: SQVTM and ANQGSEA. The CDR3 loop is CSGETSGYNEQFF. As DNA, the CDR3 is TGCAGCGGGGAGACTAGCGGTTACAATGAGCAGTTCTTC.